This entry is about one T cell receptor beta chain. This clonotype was counted ten times or more. Its recognized antigen is unknown. Base qualities are not at hand, and no much larger clone is one base apart. CDR3 length: 13 amino acids, cysteine to phenylalanine. The retained sequence is limited to the CDR3, 39 bases, with the frame set at the first base. At the junction V is shortened by 3 bases and J by 4 bases, with 7 bases in between. CDR1 and CDR2 are read off the germline V gene as ENHRY and SYGVKD. This specimen belongs to a study of identical twins listed by TCRdb under 2016. Context from the whole study: TCR alpha and beta repertoires from monozygotic twins, unrelated adults of various ages and cord blood were deep-sequenced to test whether fetal clonotypes persist. Replicate twin experiments were performed at different times using different library preparation protocols to rule out contamination.

Library generation was performed with 5' RACE. Data came from an Illumina HiSeq 2000. Template switching added a universal primer binding site, and the final cDNA carried a unique molecular identifier that allowed TCR cDNA molecules to be counted accurately. Specific primers in the conserved constant-segment region were used to synthesize first-strand cDNA for the TCR alpha and beta chains. Each cDNA library was double barcoded, with a SMART-Mk sample barcode plus Illumina barcodes, to control for contamination. Two successive PCR steps introduced TruSeq adapter sequences along with Illumina sample barcodes. TCR alpha and beta cDNA libraries were sequenced on the Illumina HiSeq platform with custom primers. The original methods were these. Unique molecular identifiers were extracted from raw reads with MiGEC, and CDR3 positions were determined with MiXCR. Recombination models were inferred per individual with the repgenHMM and IGoR tools using an EM algorithm. Shared clonotypes were analyzed with the tcR package in R, and sharing was normalized by the product of cloneset sizes. To study raw recombination free of thymic and clonal selection effects, out-of-frame nonproductive sequences were analyzed. TCRdb reworked the public reads: Q25 trimming with fastp, MiXCR clone assembly, productive beta chains retained. Each entry merges the rows of one CDR3 protein and shows their most common DNA and genes. These V and J calls derive from TCRdb rather than the authors' analysis. In all, the sample holds roughly 230,000 distinct CDR3 sequences, and around 8.3% of those were seen once. The ten largest clones take up over 2.5% of the sample.

Beyond this particular receptor, the publication reports: Compared with coincidental sharing between unrelated individuals, out-of-frame TCR alpha sequences shared between twins showed an excess of sequences with low generation probability. A weaker excess of twin sharing was found in beta out-of-frame sequences because the signal-to-noise ratio was lowered by fewer shared sequences. Conclusions relied on cross-sectional statistical analysis, since the same donors could not be followed over many years. Out-of-frame TCR alpha sharing in monozygotic twins was systematically underestimated by recombination models, whereas sharing between unrelated individuals was in agreement with the recombination models. Fewer insertions were carried by abundant cord blood beta clonotypes, a similar but weaker trend appeared in young adult naive repertoires, and no such trend appeared in memory repertoires. Zero-insertion analyses could be partly confounded by invariant T cells such as MAIT and iNKT, though diverse VJ usage argued against such confounding for most clonotypes.

All donors were healthy Caucasians. The twin cohort comprised three pairs of female monozygotic twins, all aged roughly 18 to 30 years. Positive isolation kits from Invitrogen were used to isolate CD4+ and CD8+ T cell populations. The sample was also reused in another study, on yellow fever vaccine responses in identical twins. The second study reports: The authors reported that the T cell response to vaccination in identical twins appeared partly convergent and partly personalized. In identical twins, the study followed T cell clones that responded to the vaccine with precision.

Here the chain combines TRBV10-3 and TRBJ2-1, with a tentative D gene TRBD1 over 5 matching bases. Material: CD8+ T cells sorted from blood. This clonotype originated in a woman aged 18-29 years in good health. The CDR3 region has the sequence CAISEGVYNEQFF. The nucleotide sequence reads TGTGCCATCAGTGAAGGGGTTTACAATGAGCAGTTCTTC.